This entry is about one T cell receptor (beta chain). This same CDR3 is encoded by further DNA sequences in the sample. Germline lookup yields CDR1 KGHSH and CDR2 LQKENI. This CDR3 contains 12 residues. The germline V and J ends were trimmed by 2 bases and 2 bases, with 3 bases remaining between them. This entry comes from a study of shared clonotypes between healthy human individuals. The protocol was immunoSEQ multiplex PCR, while the TCRdb copy is restricted to in-frame clones and leaves out a portion. The repertoire holds 2,500,000 or so clones, with around 94% as singletons. The gene calls are TRBV18 and TRBJ2-5, with no clear D. The clonotype originates from a man between 18 and 29 years old in good health. Sequencing was carried out using naive CD4+ T cells sorted from blood. Subset described: CD45RA+ positively selected. The CDR3 loop is CASSPSQETQYF. CDR3 nucleotides: TGTGCCAGCTCACCATCGCAAGAGACCCAGTACTTC.